This record concerns one TCR beta chain sequence. Trimming removed 7 bases at V and 7 bases at J, with 10 bases between. This CDR3 has 11 amino acids. CDR1 is DFQATT and CDR2 is SNEGSKA in the germline V gene (reference sequence). The sample belongs to a study of control samples from healthy donors and cancer patients. The data were produced by immunoSEQ multiplex PCR, yet TCRdb's version contains in-frame clones alone and is incomplete. Seen here are over 80,000 clones, 85% observed once, and the top ten hold roughly 19%. This TCR came from a man in his thirties or forties in good health. Sequenced sample: blood. This sequence joins TRBV20-1 and TRBJ1-4; D call uncertain. The CDR3 coding sequence is TGCAGTGTGTTTACAAGTGAAAAACTGTTTTTT. Translation: CSVFTSEKLFF.